This T cell receptor beta chain was captured by sequencing in a study of memory CD4+ T cells and cytomegalovirus serostatus. Whole-study findings and limits: Of approximately 160 reported CMV TCRbeta sequences, about 70 were found in memory CD4+ repertoires.

Single viable CD3+CD4+CD8-CD45RO+ cells were sorted as the memory CD4+ T cells. In this sample, this clone turned up a few times. Its cognate antigen is unknown. Libraries were prepared by immunoSEQ multiplex PCR; TCRdb keeps only in-frame clonotypes and omits some of them. The repertoire holds approximately 61,000 clones, around four fifths seen once, with nearly 0.9% in the top ten. CDR3 length equals 13 residues. V lost 4 bases to trimming and J lost 7 bases, with 11 bases between them. CDR1 is SGHTA, CDR2 FQGNSA, per germline. The TCR sequence derives from an adult in good health and CMV-seronegative. What was sequenced was memory CD4+ T cells from blood. The chain employs TRBV7-2 and TRBJ2-1, with unresolved D. CDR3 loop: CASSSYLENEQFF. The CDR3 DNA reads TGTGCCAGCAGCTCTTATCTAGAGAATGAGCAGTTCTTC.